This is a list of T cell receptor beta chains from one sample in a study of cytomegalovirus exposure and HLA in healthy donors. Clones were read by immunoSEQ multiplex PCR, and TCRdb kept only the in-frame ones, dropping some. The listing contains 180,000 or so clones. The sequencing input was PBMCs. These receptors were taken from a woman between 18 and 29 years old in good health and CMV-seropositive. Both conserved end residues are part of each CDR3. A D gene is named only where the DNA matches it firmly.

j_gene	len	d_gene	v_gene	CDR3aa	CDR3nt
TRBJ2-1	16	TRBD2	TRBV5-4	CASSSPGLAGGNEQFF	TGTGCCAGCAGCAGCCCGGGACTAGCGGGAGGCAATGAGCAGTTCTTC
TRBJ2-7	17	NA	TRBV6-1	CASSGRLGTGTRNEQYF	TGTGCCAGCAGTGGACGCCTCGGGACAGGGACTAGGAACGAGCAGTACTTC
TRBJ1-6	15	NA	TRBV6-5	CASSYRGSYNSPLHF	TGTGCCAGCAGTTACAGGGGCTCCTATAATTCACCCCTCCACTTT
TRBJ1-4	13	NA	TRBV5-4	CASSLGTGEKLFF	TGTGCCAGCAGCTTGGGGACGGGGGAAAAACTGTTTTTT
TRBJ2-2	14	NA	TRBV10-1	CASSVVRNTGELFF	TGCGCCAGCAGTGTTGTTCGTAACACCGGGGAGCTGTTTTTT
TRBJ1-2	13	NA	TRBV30	CAWSVEGLHGYTF	TGTGCCTGGAGTGTAGAGGGTCTTCATGGCTACACCTTC
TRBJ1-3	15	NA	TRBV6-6	CASSYTGRSGNTIYF	TGTGCCAGCAGTTACACAGGACGGAGTGGAAACACCATATATTTT
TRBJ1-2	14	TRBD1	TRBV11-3	CASSADGQGGGYTF	TGTGCCAGCAGCGCAGACGGACAGGGAGGTGGCTACACCTTC
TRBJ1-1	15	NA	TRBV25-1	CASSASTRLNTEAFF	TGTGCCAGCAGTGCTTCGACAAGGCTGAACACTGAAGCTTTCTTT
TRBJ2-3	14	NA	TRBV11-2	CASSPRLDTDTQYF	TGTGCCAGCAGCCCACGACTAGACACAGATACGCAGTATTTT
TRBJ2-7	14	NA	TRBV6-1	CASSPTGTHYEQYF	TGTGCCAGCAGTCCCACAGGGACCCACTACGAGCAGTACTTC
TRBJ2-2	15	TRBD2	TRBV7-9	CASGRTRGPTGELFF	TGTGCCAGCGGACGGACTAGAGGTCCCACCGGGGAGCTGTTTTTT
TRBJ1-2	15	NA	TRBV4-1	CASSQEIDSGSGYTF	TGCGCCAGCAGCCAAGAGATAGACAGTGGAAGTGGCTACACCTTC
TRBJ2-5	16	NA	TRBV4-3	CASSQDGGRVQETQYF	TGCGCCAGCAGCCAAGATGGGGGCAGGGTCCAAGAGACCCAGTACTTC
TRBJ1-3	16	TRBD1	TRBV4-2	CASSQEEQGVGNTIYF	TGTGCCAGCAGCCAAGAAGAACAGGGGGTAGGAAACACCATATATTTT
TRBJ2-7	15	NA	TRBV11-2	CASSQVGRGTYEQYF	TGTGCCAGCAGCCAGGTGGGCAGGGGAACCTACGAGCAGTACTTC
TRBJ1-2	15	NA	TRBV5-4	CASSSPIDSLGGYTF	TGTGCCAGCAGCTCGCCGATTGACAGCTTAGGTGGCTACACCTTC
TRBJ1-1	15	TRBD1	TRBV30	CAWRPRTGGNTEAFF	TGTGCCTGGAGGCCCCGGACAGGAGGGAACACTGAAGCTTTCTTT
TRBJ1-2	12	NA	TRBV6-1	CASMRANYGYTF	TGTGCCAGCATGAGGGCTAACTATGGCTACACCTTC
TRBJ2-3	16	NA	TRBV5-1	CASRFTGFEVTDTQYF	TGCGCCAGCAGATTTACCGGATTCGAGGTAACAGATACGCAGTATTTT
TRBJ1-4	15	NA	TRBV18	CASSPPGATNEKLFF	TGTGCCAGCTCACCACCCGGTGCAACTAATGAAAAACTGTTTTTT
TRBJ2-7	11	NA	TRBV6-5	CASGSSYEQYF	TGTGCCAGCGGGAGCTCCTACGAGCAGTACTTC
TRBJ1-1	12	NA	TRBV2	CASNYQGTEAFF	TGTGCCAGCAACTATCAGGGAACTGAAGCTTTCTTT
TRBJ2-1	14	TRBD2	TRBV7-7	CASSLAGRNNEQFF	TGTGCTAGCAGCTTAGCCGGGAGGAACAATGAGCAGTTCTTC